This entry lists 7 T cell receptor beta chains sequenced from one sample in a study of blood T cell repertoires in COVID-19 (dated by TCRdb to about 2020). Receptors were amplified or captured by the immunoSEQ multiplex PCR assay. TCRdb limited this immuneACCESS table to in-frame rearrangements with V and J called. A share of clones is missing; checked studies link under half to unresolved V genes, and the rest is unexplained. The sample table shows about 290,000 clones, and nearly 90% are seen once. The ten largest clones add up to 11% of the sample. Sequencing was carried out using peripheral blood. These receptors were taken from a woman aged 25 to 45 with COVID-19, enrolled during active disease.

The chain is built from TRBV6-5 and TRBJ2-7; D is possibly TRBD1 (5 bases). Per the germline V gene, CDR1 is MNHEY and CDR2 is SVGAGI. The germline V and J ends were trimmed by 4 bases and 0 bases, with 16 bases remaining between them. This CDR3 comprises 16 residues. The CDR3 DNA reads as TGTGCCAGCAGTTCCCGAGACAGCCGCATCTCCTACGAGCAGTACTTC. Its translation is CASSSRDSRISYEQYF.

The V gene is TRBV11-2, the J gene TRBJ2-1; 11 bases are a match to TRBD2. V lost 5 bases, J lost 8 bases, and 8 bases stayed unmatched. Germline lookup yields CDR1 SGHAT and CDR2 FQNNGV. The CDR3 has 15 residues. For the CDR3, the DNA is TGTGCCAGCAGCCAAATTAGCGGGGGGGCCGATGAGCAGTTCTTC. Its protein is CASSQISGGADEQFF.

The chain has TRBV19 and TRBJ2-7; 11 nucleotides line up with TRBD2. The CDR3 runs 14 residues. Per the germline V gene, CDR1 is LNHDA and CDR2 is SQIVND (reference sequence). Trimming removed 1 base from V and 7 bases from J; junction bases left unmatched: 3. CDR3 amino acids: CASSIGGTSGEQYF. CDR3 nucleotide sequence: TGTGCCAGTAGTATAGGAGGGACTAGCGGTGAGCAGTACTTC.

The J gene is TRBJ1-5, the V gene TRBV6-5, with 7 bases aligning to TRBD1. CDR3 length equals 14 residues. Germline-derived CDR1 and CDR2 are MNHEY and SVGAGI. V lost 5 bases to trimming and J lost 7 bases; unmatched junction nucleotides: 8. CDR3 DNA: TGTGCCAGCAGTCTCCCAGGGGGTCACCAGCCCCAGCATTTT. Amino acid sequence: CASSLPGGHQPQHF.

The chain joins TRBV13 to TRBJ1-3, with TRBD1 matching over 8 bases. The CDR3 runs to 18 residues. Germline CDR1 and CDR2: PRHDT and FYEKMQ (reference sequence). The ends lost 6 bases at V and 0 bases at J; junction bases unmatched: 13. Here the CDR3 DNA reads TGTGCCAGCAGAAAGAGGACAGGGAGAAAAATCTCTGGAAACACCATATATTTT. Amino acid sequence: CASRKRTGRKISGNTIYF.

The chain couples TRBV15 to TRBJ2-3, with a possible D match to TRBD1 (6 bases). Germline values: CDR1 LNHNV, CDR2 YYDKDF (reference sequence). V was clipped by 7 bases and J by 2 bases, with 16 bases between them. CDR3 length equals 15 residues. CDR3 DNA: TGTGCCACCACCTCACGAGGGGGAACCACAGATACGCAGTATTTT. It encodes CATTSRGGTTDTQYF. Looking up the rest from reference TRBV15 and TRBJ2-3 gives the full variable domain: DAMVIQNPRYQVTQFGKPVTLSCSQTLNHNVMYWYQQKSSQAPKLLFHYYDKDFNNEADTPDNFQSRRPNTSFCFLDIRSPGLGDTAMYLCATTSRGGTTDTQYFGPGTRLTVL.

The V and J genes are TRBV27 and TRBJ1-1, with 8 bases that match TRBD1. V trimming: 4 bases; J trimming: 7 bases; junction bases outside the gene matches: 14. This CDR3 contains 16 residues. Germline values: CDR1 MNHEY, CDR2 SMNVEV (reference sequence). CDR3 in amino acids: CASSSLQGGVRGEAFF. As DNA, the CDR3 is TGTGCCAGCAGTTCACTACAGGGGGGGGTTAGAGGTGAAGCTTTCTTT.